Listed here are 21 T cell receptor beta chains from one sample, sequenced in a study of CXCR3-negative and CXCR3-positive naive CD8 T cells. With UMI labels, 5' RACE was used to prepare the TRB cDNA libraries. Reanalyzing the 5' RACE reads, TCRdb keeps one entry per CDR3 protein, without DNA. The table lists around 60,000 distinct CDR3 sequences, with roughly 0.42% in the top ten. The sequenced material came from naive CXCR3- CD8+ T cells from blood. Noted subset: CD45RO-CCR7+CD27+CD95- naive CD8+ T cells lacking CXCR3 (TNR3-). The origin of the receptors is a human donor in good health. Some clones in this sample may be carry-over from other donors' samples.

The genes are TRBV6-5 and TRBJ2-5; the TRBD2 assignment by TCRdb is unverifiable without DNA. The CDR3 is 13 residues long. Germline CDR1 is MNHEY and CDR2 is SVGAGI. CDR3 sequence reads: CASSTDSVETQYF.

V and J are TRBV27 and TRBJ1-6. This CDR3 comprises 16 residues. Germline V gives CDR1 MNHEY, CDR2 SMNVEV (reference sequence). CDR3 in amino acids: CASSFGFGETASPLHF.

CDR3 in amino acids: CASSYYGKETQYF. The chain joins TRBV6-5 to TRBJ2-5. This CDR3 spans 13 amino acids. In germline, CDR1 is MNHEY, CDR2 SVGAGI.

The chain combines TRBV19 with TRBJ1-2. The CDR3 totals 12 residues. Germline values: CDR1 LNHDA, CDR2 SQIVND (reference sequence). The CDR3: CASSIAYDGYTF. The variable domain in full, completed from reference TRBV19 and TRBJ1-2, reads DGGITQSPKYLFRKEGQNVTLSCEQNLNHDAMYWYRQDPGQGLRLIYYSQIVNDFQKGDIAEGYSVSREKKESFPLTVTSAQKNPTAFYLCASSIAYDGYTFGSGTRLTVV.

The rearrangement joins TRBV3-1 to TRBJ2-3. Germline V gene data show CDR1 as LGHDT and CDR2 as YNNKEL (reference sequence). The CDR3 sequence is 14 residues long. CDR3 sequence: CASSQRVSTDTQYF.

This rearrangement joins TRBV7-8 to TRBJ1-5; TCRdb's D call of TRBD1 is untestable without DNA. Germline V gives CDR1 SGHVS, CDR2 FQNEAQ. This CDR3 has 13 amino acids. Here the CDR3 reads CASNEQGNQPQHF.

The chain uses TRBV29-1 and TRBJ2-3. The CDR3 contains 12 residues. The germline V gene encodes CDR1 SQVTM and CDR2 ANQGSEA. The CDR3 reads CSAAGFPDTQYF.

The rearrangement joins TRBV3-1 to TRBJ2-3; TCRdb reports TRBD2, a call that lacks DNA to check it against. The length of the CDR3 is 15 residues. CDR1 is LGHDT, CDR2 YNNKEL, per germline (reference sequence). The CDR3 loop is CASSQDSASGSTQYF.

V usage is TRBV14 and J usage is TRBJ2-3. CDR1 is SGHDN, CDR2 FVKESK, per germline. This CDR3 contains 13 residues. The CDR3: CASSQDRPDTQYF.

This chain's CDR3 is CSGRGDHYEQYF. The rearrangement links TRBV29-1 to TRBJ2-7; TCRdb reports TRBD1, a call that lacks DNA to check it against. Germline V CDR1 and CDR2: SQVTM, ANQGSEA. CDR3 size: 12 residues.

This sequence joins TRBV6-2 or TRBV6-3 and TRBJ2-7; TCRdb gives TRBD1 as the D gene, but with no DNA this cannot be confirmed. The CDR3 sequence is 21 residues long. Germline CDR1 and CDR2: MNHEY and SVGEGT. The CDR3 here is CASSYSLVSEALGTALYEQYF.

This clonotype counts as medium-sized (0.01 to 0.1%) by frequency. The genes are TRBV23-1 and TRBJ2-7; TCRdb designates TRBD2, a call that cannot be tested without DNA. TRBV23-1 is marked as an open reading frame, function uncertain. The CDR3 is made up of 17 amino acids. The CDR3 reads CASSQQSAGKWAYEQYF.

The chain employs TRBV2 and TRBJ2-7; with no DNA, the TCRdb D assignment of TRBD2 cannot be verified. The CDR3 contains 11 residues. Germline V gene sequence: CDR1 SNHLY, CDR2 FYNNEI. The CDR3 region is CASSGGAGQYF.

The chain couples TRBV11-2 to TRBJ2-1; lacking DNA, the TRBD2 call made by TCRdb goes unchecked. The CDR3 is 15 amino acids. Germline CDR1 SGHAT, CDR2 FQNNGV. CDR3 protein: CASTRVAGDPDEQFF.

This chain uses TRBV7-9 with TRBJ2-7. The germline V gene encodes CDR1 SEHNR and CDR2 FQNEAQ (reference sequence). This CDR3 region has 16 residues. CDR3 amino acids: CASSLNLGAQIYEQYF.

CDR3 protein: CASSSAYEQQYF. The gene calls are TRBV7-2 and TRBJ2-7. The CDR3 totals 12 residues. Germline V lookup: CDR1 SGHTA, CDR2 FQGNSA.

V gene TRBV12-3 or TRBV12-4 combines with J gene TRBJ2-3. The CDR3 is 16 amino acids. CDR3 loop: CASSLEIGASTDTQYF.

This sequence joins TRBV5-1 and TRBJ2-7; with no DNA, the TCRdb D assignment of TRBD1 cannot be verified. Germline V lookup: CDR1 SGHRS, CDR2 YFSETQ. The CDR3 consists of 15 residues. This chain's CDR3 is CASSLGTGGVYEQYF.

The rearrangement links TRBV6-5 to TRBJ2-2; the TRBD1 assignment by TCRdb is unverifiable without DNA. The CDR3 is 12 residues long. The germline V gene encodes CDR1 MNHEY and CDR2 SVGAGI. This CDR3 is CASSPLTGELFF.

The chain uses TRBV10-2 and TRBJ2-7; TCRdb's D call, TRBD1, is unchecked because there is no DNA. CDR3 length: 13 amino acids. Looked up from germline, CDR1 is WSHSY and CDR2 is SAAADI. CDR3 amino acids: CASSEFQGTEQYF.

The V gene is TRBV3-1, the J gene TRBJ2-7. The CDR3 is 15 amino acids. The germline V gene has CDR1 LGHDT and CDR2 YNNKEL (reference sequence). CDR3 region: CASSQVLTGYYEQYF.